This T cell receptor beta chain was identified during a study of blood T cells in healthy people across ages. This clonotype has more than one count but fewer than ten. The V gene's germline CDR1 is MDHEN and CDR2 SYDVKM. The CDR3 has 18 residues. The second PCR ran about 6 to 11 cycles with a sample-barcoded 5' primer and J-beta primers. TCRdb analysed the 5' RACE reads with MiXCR anew, one entry per CDR3 protein. This repertoire shows about 720,000 distinct CDR3 sequences, about 25% found once; its top ten account for 3.7%. Another study also made use of these data, one on T cells of mothers and their children.

Sequencing was done on a sample of blood. The receptor comes from a boy between 5 and 17 years old in good health. This chain connects TRBV28 to TRBJ2-5, with 15 bases aligning to TRBD2. The better agreement between TRBJ2-7 and the DNA end casts doubt on the J call. The CDR3 bases are TGTGCCAGCACCTCGTGGGGACTAGCGGGAGGTCCACCCTACGAGCAGTACTTC. Amino acids: CASTSWGLAGGPPYEQYF.